The rows below give T cell receptor beta chains drawn from one sample of a study of cytomegalovirus exposure and HLA in healthy donors. Profiled with immunoSEQ multiplex PCR; TCRdb holds only in-frame clones, not every one. Recorded for this sample: approximately 130,000 clones. The source material was PBMCs. Receptors originate from a woman in her sixties in good health and CMV-seronegative. The CDR3 runs from the conserved cysteine through the conserved F or W.

V gene | CDR3 protein
TRBV6-5 | CASSYSRSSTEAFF
TRBV6-1 | CASSGVLASSYNEQFF
TRBV7-8 | CASSPSAYEQYF
TRBV5-1 | CASSSFDRASGELFF
TRBV5-6 | CASSFRSGGAHEQYF
TRBV11-2 | CASSINSGRAHEQYF
TRBV7-2 | CASSFSGYGNQPQHF
TRBV6-1 | CASRGQVGEKLFF
TRBV6-5 | CASSYIAGGHGELFF
TRBV27 | CASSSGLGASEQYF
TRBV28 | CASSRDRASEQYF
TRBV4-1 | CASSHPLAGPRQPQHF
TRBV10-2 | CASSDHTSGGNTGELFF
TRBV6-1 | CASSSSGSPTGELFF
TRBV6-1 | CASSVRQAVGPQHF
TRBV10-3 | CAISVGALSGNTIYF
TRBV9 | CASSVAGGNKETQYF
TRBV5-4 | CASSSSGQGFEAFF
TRBV13 | CASSIRGREYEQYF
TRBV2 | CASRRQGNYGYTF
TRBV7-2 | CASSSDSLNYGYTF
TRBV9 | CASSLTSGVFNNEQFF
TRBV5-1 | CASSLVNQNLEAFF
TRBV28 | CASSTQGPTEAFF
TRBV11-2 | CASSSPTQGDQPQHF
TRBV27 | CASTYSGSLDGYTF
TRBV7-8 | CASSLAQSARAYEQYF
TRBV19 | CASSLREDSTVPRMYF
TRBV5-1 | CASGISGSLNEQFF
TRBV28 | CATENRGISNQPQHF
TRBV25-1 | CASSLPQGLKDSPLHF
TRBV6-1 | CASSVSGNEQFF
TRBV2 | CASRFSTDTQYF
TRBV7-2 | CASSLDRGGLVTGELFF
TRBV5-5 | CASSPGGTRTPNEQFF
TRBV5-1 | CASSSFGLVGSREQYF
TRBV7-2 | CASSFTDWQAESTDTQYF
TRBV5-1 | CASSWSGTGIFETQYF
TRBV11-2 | CASSSLLGSYNEQFF
TRBV5-1 | CASSLAAGGLGEQYF
TRBV7-8 | CASSNRVSYEQYF
TRBV6-5 | CASSTSGTHNEQFF
TRBV19 | CASSGQGTDTQYF
TRBV14 | CASSQDVSPGYDYEQYF
TRBV9 | CASSAAGLAGETQYF
TRBV28 | CASMRTGWQGNTIYF
TRBV19 | CASSVSFLARSGTGGPGYGYTF
TRBV10-3 | CAIFQTGNTEAFF
TRBV9 | CASGGQGNSPLHF
TRBV27 | CASSLQGTARNYGYTF
TRBV27 | CASSLQGLPDTQYF
TRBV5-1 | CASSFGTASYEQYF
TRBV10-3 | CAITREGAATEAFF
TRBV4-1 | CASSLFTGDLEAFF
TRBV5-8 | CASSFGRLAETQYF
TRBV27 | CASRLAVTDTQYF
TRBV28 | CASVPSGGAYNEQFF
TRBV5-6 | CASSLTDRQGGTF
TRBV9 | CASSVGQGYGYTF